Each of the 13 T cell receptor beta chains below was sequenced from the same sample in a study of shared clonotypes between healthy human individuals. Sequenced by immunoSEQ multiplex PCR; TCRdb stores in-frame clones only, minus some. The sample includes about 2.3 million clones, roughly 93% of them seen just once. Specimen: naive CD4+ T cells from PBMCs. As to subset: CD45RA+ positively selected. All receptors come from a man younger than 35 in good health. Some clones in this sample may be carry-over from other donors' samples.

Concerning this clone: It may be a read error: a sequence one base away is much more abundant. The same CDR3 is also encoded by other DNA sequences in this sample. V and J are TRBV7-7 and TRBJ1-1; D not resolved. The CDR3 sequence is 13 residues long. Per germline, CDR1 SSHAT and CDR2 FNYEAQ (reference sequence). V was clipped by 1 base and J by 1 base, with 4 bases between them. CDR3 nucleotide sequence: TGTGCCAGCAGCTTAGGCAGGAACACTGAAGCTTTCTTT. It encodes CASSLGRNTEAFF.

The rearrangement links TRBV7-2 to TRBJ2-2, with unresolved D. The CDR3 runs 12 residues. Germline lookup yields CDR1 SGHTA and CDR2 FQGNSA. Trimming took 3 bases from V and 5 from J, leaving 4 bases between them. CDR3 DNA sequence: TGTGCCAGCAGCTTGTATACCGGGGAGCTGTTTTTT. Amino acid sequence: CASSLYTGELFF. Using reference TRBV7-2 and TRBJ2-2 for the parts outside the CDR3, the full variable domain is GAGVSQSPSNKVTEKGKDVELRCDPISGHTALYWYRQSLGQGLEFLIYFQGNSAPDKSGLPSDRFSAERTGGSVSTLTIQRTQQEDSAVYLCASSLYTGELFFGEGSRLTVL.

This sequence joins TRBV27 and TRBJ1-2, with TRBD1 matching over 7 bases. CDR1 MNHEY and CDR2 SMNVEV come from the germline V gene (reference sequence). CDR3 size: 14 residues. Germline trimming cut 2 bases from V and 8 bases from J; bases unmatched to any gene: 8. The CDR3 sequence: CASSLRTGVGGYTF. CDR3 nucleotides: TGTGCCAGCAGTTTACGTACAGGGGTCGGGGGCTACACCTTC.

V usage is TRBV11-2 and J usage is TRBJ2-3, with 14 bases that match TRBD2. The V gene end was trimmed by 6 bases and the J gene end by 8 bases; junction bases not matched to a gene: 7. CDR3 length equals 15 residues. From germline, CDR1 is SGHAT and CDR2 FQNNGV. DNA of the CDR3: TGTGCCAGCAGAAGACTAGCGGGAGGGCCTGTTACGCAGTATTTT. It translates to CASRRLAGGPVTQYF.

This rearrangement joins TRBV15 to TRBJ2-1; 8 nucleotides agree with TRBD1. Germline assignment: CDR1 LNHNV and CDR2 YYDKDF (reference sequence). The CDR3 covers 16 residues. V shed 0 bases, J shed 9 bases, and the junction held 10 bases outside the gene matches. CDR3 sequence: CATSRDLGQGRSEQFF. The CDR3 region has the DNA TGTGCCACCAGCAGAGATCTTGGACAGGGACGGAGTGAGCAGTTCTTC.

CDR3 residues: CASSTGSYEQYF. The CDR3 coding sequence is TGTGCCAGCAGCACGGGCTCCTACGAGCAGTACTTC. The chain employs TRBV7-9 and TRBJ2-7, with no clear D. V dropped 5 bases and J dropped 0 bases, with 5 bases sitting between them. This CDR3 has 12 residues. The germline V gene encodes CDR1 SEHNR and CDR2 FQNEAQ (reference sequence). The variable domain in full, completed from reference TRBV7-9 and TRBJ2-7, reads DTGVSQNPRHKITKRGQNVTFRCDPISEHNRLYWYRQTLGQGPEFLTYFQNEAQLEKSRLLSDRFSAERPKGSFSTLEIQRTEQGDSAMYLCASSTGSYEQYFGPGTRLTVT.

The rearrangement uses TRBV4-1 and TRBJ2-7; D call uncertain. V dropped 2 bases and J dropped 5 bases, with 10 bases sitting between them. The V gene's germline CDR1 is MGHRA and CDR2 YSYEKL. The CDR3 is 13 residues long. DNA for the CDR3: TGCGCCAGCAGCCAATCTTTCCCAAACGAGCAGTACTTC. Protein: CASSQSFPNEQYF.

The chain uses TRBV27 and TRBJ2-1, with 11 positions matching TRBD2. J lost 8 bases, V lost 1 base, and 4 bases had no gene match. This CDR3 has 15 residues. The germline gives CDR1 MNHEY, CDR2 SMNVEV (reference sequence). In nucleotides, the CDR3 is TGTGCCAGCAGTTTATATAGCGGGAGGGGGGATGAGCAGTTCTTC. Protein: CASSLYSGRGDEQFF.

The rearrangement uses TRBV4-1 and TRBJ2-3; 13 positions agree with TRBD2. Germline CDR1 reads MGHRA; CDR2 reads YSYEKL. Trimming removed 1 base from V and 6 bases from J; junction bases left unmatched: 13. The CDR3 has 19 residues. CDR3 residues: CASSQGRSGTSGIGDTQYF. The CDR3 nucleotides are TGCGCCAGCAGCCAAGGGCGATCCGGGACTAGCGGGATCGGGGATACGCAGTATTTT.

This clone was seen a single time. CDR3 loop: CASRTDSTSNGMDTQYF. The CDR3 DNA sequence: TGTGCCAGCAGGACGGACTCGACTAGTAATGGCATGGATACGCAGTATTTT. V and J are TRBV2 and TRBJ2-3; maybe TRBD2 (6 bases). CDR1 is SNHLY, CDR2 FYNNEI, per germline. This CDR3 region has 17 residues. V lost 6 bases, J lost 6 bases, and 25 bases lay in between.

J is TRBJ2-6 and V is TRBV15; TRBD1 might be the D (6 bases). Germline CDR1 reads LNHNV; CDR2 reads YYDKDF (reference sequence). Deletions cut 4 bases from V and 0 bases from J, with 16 bases between. CDR3 size: 18 residues. In nucleotides, the CDR3 is TGTGCCACCAGCATCGAGGGGGTTTTCTACTCTGGGGCCAACGTCCTGACTTTC. This translates into CATSIEGVFYSGANVLTF.

The genes are TRBV5-1 and TRBJ2-1, with 8 bases lining up with TRBD1. The CDR3 length is 14 residues. V dropped 2 bases and J dropped 5; count of bases not matched to a gene: 3. Looked up from germline, CDR1 is SGHRS and CDR2 is YFSETQ. The CDR3 is CASSFQGADNEQFF. The CDR3, as DNA: TGCGCCAGCAGCTTCCAGGGGGCTGACAATGAGCAGTTCTTC.

The chain recombines TRBV7-9 with TRBJ1-1; 8 bases map to TRBD1. The germline V gene encodes CDR1 SEHNR and CDR2 FQNEAQ (reference sequence). Trimming at V came to 3 bases and at J to 5 bases, leaving 8 bases not matched to a gene. This CDR3 spans 15 amino acids. The CDR3 protein is CASSFATGEETEAFF. CDR3 DNA: TGTGCCAGCAGCTTCGCGACAGGGGAAGAGACTGAAGCTTTCTTT.